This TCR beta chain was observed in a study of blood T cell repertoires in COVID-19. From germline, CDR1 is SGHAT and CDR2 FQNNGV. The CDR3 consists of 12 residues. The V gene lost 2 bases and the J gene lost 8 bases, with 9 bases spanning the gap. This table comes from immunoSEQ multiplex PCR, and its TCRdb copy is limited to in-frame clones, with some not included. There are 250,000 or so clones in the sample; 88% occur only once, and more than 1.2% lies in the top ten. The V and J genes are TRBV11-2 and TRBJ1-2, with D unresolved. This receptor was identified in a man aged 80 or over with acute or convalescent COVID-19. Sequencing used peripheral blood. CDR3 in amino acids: CASSLPERGYTF. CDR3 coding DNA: TGTGCCAGCAGCTTACCGGAGCGCGGCTACACCTTC.